A selection of T cell receptor beta chains follows, all from one sample in a study of blood T cell repertoires in COVID-19. Clones were read by immunoSEQ multiplex PCR, and TCRdb kept only the in-frame ones, dropping some. The sample comprises 60,000 to 80,000 clones, approximately 85% of which are singletons, and roughly 25% rests with the top ten. The specimen sequenced was peripheral blood. These receptors were collected from a man aged 50 or older with acute or convalescent COVID-19. Both conserved end residues are part of each CDR3. Fields, in order: clone size, D gene, J gene, V gene, CDR3 DNA, CDR3 protein. The D gene is left open where the match is weak. Size tells how often a clone was seen (once, few, many) or the class of an expanded clone, and some rows leave it out.

NA	NA	TRBJ1-1	TRBV5-1	TGCGCCAGCAGCGGGGACACGCAGAACACTGAAGCTTTCTTT	CASSGDTQNTEAFF
few	TRBD1	TRBJ1-6	TRBV4-1	TGCGCCAGCAGCCAGTCCGCCGGGACAGGGGTCTATAATTCACCCCTCCACTTT	CASSQSAGTGVYNSPLHF
NA	NA	TRBJ2-3	TRBV2	TGTGCCAGCAGCCCAAACAGGGACGCAGATACGCAGTATTTT	CASSPNRDADTQYF
NA	NA	TRBJ2-1	TRBV12-3/TRBV12-4	TGTGCCAGCAGTTTATTTCTCAATGAGCAGTTCTTC	CASSLFLNEQFF
NA	NA	TRBJ1-4	TRBV13	TGTGCCAGCAGCCCCCCTGCAGGGCTGAGGAAACTGTTTTTT	CASSPPAGLRKLFF
NA	NA	TRBJ2-1	TRBV7-2	TGTGCCAGCAGCTTAGCGCCAGCAGGGGGGAACAATGAGCAGTTCTTC	CASSLAPAGGNNEQFF
NA	NA	TRBJ2-1	TRBV9	TGTGCCAGCAGCGTAGCCCCGTACAATGAGCAGTTCTTC	CASSVAPYNEQFF
NA	TRBD1	TRBJ1-4	TRBV4-1	TGCGCCAGCAGCCAGGACAGGCGTCCTGAAAAACTGTTTTTT	CASSQDRRPEKLFF
NA	NA	TRBJ2-2	TRBV9	TGTGCCAGCAGCGTAGTAGCCACCGGGGAGCTGTTTTTT	CASSVVATGELFF
NA	NA	TRBJ1-4	TRBV11-2	TGTGCCAGCAGCTTAGACTTCGGGGGGGCTGGTGAAAAACTGTTTTTT	CASSLDFGGAGEKLFF
once	NA	TRBJ1-5	TRBV19	TGTGCCAGTAGTTTCAGGGATAGCAATCAGCCCCAGCATTTT	CASSFRDSNQPQHF
once	NA	TRBJ2-7	TRBV5-1	TGCGCCAGCAGCTGGGATCAGGGAGGAGGTTACGAGCAGTACTTC	CASSWDQGGGYEQYF
NA	NA	TRBJ1-4	TRBV7-9	TGTGCCAGCAGCACACAGGCAACTAATGAAAAACTGTTTTTT	CASSTQATNEKLFF
NA	NA	TRBJ2-3	TRBV5-4	TGTGCCAGCAGAACGGGAAGCACAGATACGCAGTATTTT	CASRTGSTDTQYF
NA	NA	TRBJ1-3	TRBV6-1	TGTGCCAGCAGTGAACAGGGTTCTGGAAACACCATATATTTT	CASSEQGSGNTIYF
NA	TRBD2	TRBJ2-5	TRBV24-1	TGTGCCACCAGTGAAGTAGCGGGGGGCCTCGGAGAGACCCAGTACTTC	CATSEVAGGLGETQYF
NA	NA	TRBJ1-2	TRBV30	TGTGCCTGTCCAACTTTGCTTAACTATGGCTACACCTTC	CACPTLLNYGYTF
NA	TRBD1	TRBJ2-2	TRBV7-6	TGTGCCAGCAGCTTCGTATCGCAGGGGGCCACCGGGGAGCTGTTTTTT	CASSFVSQGATGELFF
NA	NA	TRBJ1-2	TRBV29-1	TGCAGCGTTGAGAGACAGAGCGTCTATGGCTACACCTTC	CSVERQSVYGYTF
NA	TRBD2	TRBJ2-2	TRBV2	TGTGCCAGCAGTGATCGGGGACTAGCGGGGAAAGCAAAGAACACCGGGGAGCTGTTTTTT	CASSDRGLAGKAKNTGELFF
NA	NA	TRBJ1-2	TRBV2	TGTGCCAGCAGTCTCAGGGGCGCAGGTTCGAAGGATGGCTACACCTTC	CASSLRGAGSKDGYTF
NA	NA	TRBJ2-7	TRBV27	TGTGCCAGCAGTTTTCAGGGGCCTTACGAGCAGTACTTC	CASSFQGPYEQYF
NA	NA	TRBJ1-4	TRBV5-3	TGTGCCAGAAGCGGACAGAGGGACCACCGGGGAGAAAAACTGTTTTTT	CARSGQRDHRGEKLFF
NA	TRBD1	TRBJ1-2	TRBV19	TGTGCCAGTTCCCCCATACAGGGGTCGAGCGGCTACACCTTC	CASSPIQGSSGYTF
NA	TRBD2	TRBJ2-7	TRBV11-2	TGTGCCAGCAGCTTAGATTCCCTAGCGGGGGCCTACGAGCAGTACTTC	CASSLDSLAGAYEQYF
NA	NA	TRBJ1-3	TRBV21-1	TGTGCCAGCAGCAAAGCGCGGCAGGCGGGAGCTGGAAACACCATATATTTT	CASSKARQAGAGNTIYF
NA	NA	TRBJ2-3	TRBV10-2	TGCGCCAGCAGCGTTACAGATACGCAGTATTTT	CASSVTDTQYF
few	TRBD2	TRBJ2-1	TRBV10-3	TGTGCCATCAGTGAGATAGGGACTAGAGGGGGCAATGAGCAGTTCTTC	CAISEIGTRGGNEQFF
NA	TRBD2	TRBJ2-5	TRBV5-6	TGTGCCAGCACCGGAATTGGACTGGGGGGGTTGGAGACCCAGTACTTC	CASTGIGLGGLETQYF
NA	NA	TRBJ2-1	TRBV7-9	TGTGCCAGCAGCTTAGTTGACGACTCTAACAATGAGCAGTTCTTC	CASSLVDDSNNEQFF
NA	TRBD2	TRBJ2-7	TRBV29-1	TGCAGCGCCCTAGCGGGGCGGGAGCAGTACTTC	CSALAGREQYF
NA	NA	TRBJ1-1	TRBV30	TGTGCCTGGAGTGTGCGGAACACTGAAGCTTTCTTT	CAWSVRNTEAFF
NA	NA	TRBJ2-5	TRBV7-8	TGTGCCAGCAGCTTTACAGACCAAGAGACCCAGTACTTC	CASSFTDQETQYF
NA	TRBD2	TRBJ2-3	TRBV7-2	TGTGCCAGCAGCTTTAGCGGGACCTCTAGCACAGATACGCAGTATTTT	CASSFSGTSSTDTQYF
few	NA	TRBJ1-3	TRBV2	TGTGCCAGCAGTGACGGCGGCCTCTCTGGAAACACCATATATTTT	CASSDGGLSGNTIYF
once	TRBD1	TRBJ1-1	TRBV6-5	TGTGCCAGCAGTTACGGAGGGACAGGGGGGGACACTGAAGCTTTCTTT	CASSYGGTGGDTEAFF
once	NA	TRBJ1-1	TRBV5-4	TGTGCCAGCAGCTTGGTCGGCACTGAAGCTTTCTTT	CASSLVGTEAFF
NA	TRBD1	TRBJ2-3	TRBV10-1	TGCGCCAGCAGTGACCGGGACAGGGACACAGATACGCAGTATTTT	CASSDRDRDTDTQYF
NA	TRBD2	TRBJ2-1	TRBV5-1	TGCGCCAGCAACCCTCGGGGGGAACCCTACATTGAGCAGTTCTTC	CASNPRGEPYIEQFF
NA	NA	TRBJ1-1	TRBV4-2	TGTGCCAGCAGCCAAGGGGAGGGGGGTCAAGACACTGAAGCTTTCTTT	CASSQGEGGQDTEAFF
NA	TRBD2	TRBJ2-6	TRBV18	TGTGCCAGCTCACCCACCAGCGGGGGGGCCTCTGGGGCCAACGTCCTGACTTTC	CASSPTSGGASGANVLTF
NA	TRBD1	TRBJ2-2	TRBV24-1	TGTGCCACCAGTGATCGTCCAAGGGGGCCCGGGGAGCTGTTTTTT	CATSDRPRGPGELFF
NA	NA	TRBJ2-5	TRBV5-1	TGCGCCAGCAGCCCTTCGGTCAGGTCTCGGCCGCCCCAGTACTTC	CASSPSVRSRPPQYF
NA	NA	TRBJ2-3	TRBV9	TGTGCCAGCAGCCCCTTGATAGCGAAGGGGGCAGATACGCAGTATTTT	CASSPLIAKGADTQYF
few	NA	TRBJ1-3	TRBV10-3	TGTGCCATCAGTGACGGTCCCCCCGTCTCTGGAAACACCATATATTTT	CAISDGPPVSGNTIYF
NA	NA	TRBJ1-2	TRBV25-1	TGTGCCAGCAGTTCAGGGGTAGGCTACACCTTC	CASSSGVGYTF
NA	TRBD1	TRBJ1-1	TRBV27	TGTGCCAGCAGTTTGACAGGGAGGAACACTGAAGCTTTCTTT	CASSLTGRNTEAFF
once	TRBD2	TRBJ2-5	TRBV5-1	TGCGCCAGCAGCATCCGCCCTAGCGGGGGGGCCGGTATCGGTGAGACCCAGTACTTC	CASSIRPSGGAGIGETQYF
once	TRBD1	TRBJ1-4	TRBV2	TGTGCCAGCAGTGGGCGGGGACAGTCTCTCGGGGAAAAACTGTTTTTT	CASSGRGQSLGEKLFF
few	NA	TRBJ1-2	TRBV2	TGTGCCAGCAGTGAGTGGTCTTCGCAGGTCGGCAATGGCTACACCTTC	CASSEWSSQVGNGYTF
NA	TRBD2	TRBJ2-3	TRBV5-1	TGCGCCAGCAGCGAGAATAGCGGGGGCACAGATACGCAGTATTTT	CASSENSGGTDTQYF
NA	NA	TRBJ2-7	TRBV18	TGTGCCAGCTCACCCCCCGGGTCGGATACTTCCTACGAGCAGTACTTC	CASSPPGSDTSYEQYF
NA	NA	TRBJ2-3	TRBV11-2	TGTGCCAGCAGCTTAGTTAGAGGGTCGGAGCCTGATACGCAGTATTTT	CASSLVRGSEPDTQYF